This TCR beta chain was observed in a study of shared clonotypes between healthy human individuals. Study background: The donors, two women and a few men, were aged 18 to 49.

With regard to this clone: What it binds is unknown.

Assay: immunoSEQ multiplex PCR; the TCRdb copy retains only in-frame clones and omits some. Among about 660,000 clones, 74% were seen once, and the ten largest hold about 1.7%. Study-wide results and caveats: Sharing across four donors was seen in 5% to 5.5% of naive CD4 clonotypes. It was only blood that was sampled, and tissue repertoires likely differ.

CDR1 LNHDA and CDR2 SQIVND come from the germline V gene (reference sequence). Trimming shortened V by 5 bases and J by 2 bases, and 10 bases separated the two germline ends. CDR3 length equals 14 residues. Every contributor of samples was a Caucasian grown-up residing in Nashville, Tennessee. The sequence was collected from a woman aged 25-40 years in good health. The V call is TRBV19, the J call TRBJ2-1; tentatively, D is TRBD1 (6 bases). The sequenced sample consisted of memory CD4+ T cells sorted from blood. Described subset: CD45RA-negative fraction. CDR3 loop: CASSPGTTYNEQFF. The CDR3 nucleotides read TGTGCCAGTAGTCCAGGGACAACCTACAATGAGCAGTTCTTC.